Presented here are 12 T cell receptor beta chains from one specimen sequenced in a study of T cells in Graves' hyperthyroidism and ophthalmopathy. The CDR3 regions of TCR beta were amplified from RNA transcripts. The TCR CDR3 first-round RT-PCR relied on the HTBI primer set. TCRdb reprocessed the multiplex PCR reads via MiXCR and lists one record per CDR3 protein. The data contain about 840,000 distinct CDR3 sequences, more than 30% of them singletons. The sequencing sample was made of blood. Receptors were obtained from a man aged 18 to 29 with Graves' hyperthyroidism.

The table lists this clonotype with a few counts. The chain links TRBV5-1 to TRBJ2-7; TRBD1 or TRBD2 may be the D gene (7 bases each). The CDR3 covers 14 residues. The V end was cut by 4 bases, the J end by 3 bases, with 14 bases between. Germline CDR1 reads SGHRS; CDR2 reads YFSETQ. The CDR3 spells CASSGGDSNYEQYF. As DNA, the CDR3 is TGCGCCAGCAGCGGGGGGGACAGTAACTACGAGCAGTACTTC.

The chain employs TRBV19 and TRBJ1-2; 11 bases agree with TRBD1. The germline V gene has CDR1 LNHDA and CDR2 SQIVND (reference sequence). This CDR3 is built from 16 residues. Losses at the gene ends were 9 bases for V and 2 bases for J; bases not matched to a gene: 11. CDR3 region: CASSRGQGASNYGYTF. CDR3 in DNA: TGTGCCAGCTCACGAGGACAGGGGGCCTCGAACTATGGCTACACCTTC.

J is TRBJ1-4 and V is TRBV25-1; 8 nucleotides match TRBD1. This CDR3 has 17 amino acids. The J segment lost 2 bases and the V segment lost 6 bases, leaving 11 bases of the junction unmatched. Germline V gene lookup returns CDR1 MGHDK and CDR2 SYGVNS. In DNA, the CDR3 is TGTGCCAGCAGCTACTTCGCGGACAGGGCGACTAATGAAAAACTGTTTTTT. Translating gives CASSYFADRATNEKLFF.

There are many counts of this clonotype. The chain has TRBV10-3 and TRBJ2-2; D remains ambiguous. This CDR3 has 13 amino acids. Trimming took 10 bases from V and 1 from J, leaving 10 bases between them. From germline, CDR1 is ENHRY and CDR2 SYGVKD. The CDR3 DNA reads TGTGCCACCGGCGCGGTGAACACCGGGGAGCTGTTTTTT. Residues: CATGAVNTGELFF.

This chain uses TRBV7-9 with TRBJ2-7; 11 bases match TRBD2. The germline gives CDR1 SEHNR, CDR2 FQNEAQ (reference sequence). The CDR3 length is 14 residues. After removal of 3 bases from V and 6 bases from J, the junction contained 4 bases not matched to a gene. DNA for the CDR3: TGTGCCAGCAGCTTCTTCCTAGCGGGAGGCGAGCAGTACTTC. It translates to CASSFFLAGGEQYF.

The sample holds many counts of this clonotype. This chain connects TRBV10-2 to TRBJ1-5; 10 nucleotides agree with TRBD1. The CDR3 has 14 amino acids. Trimming at V came to 9 bases and at J to 5 bases, leaving 7 bases not matched to a gene. Looked up from germline, CDR1 is WSHSY and CDR2 is SAAADI. CDR3 DNA sequence: TGCGCCAGTCGGGTAGGGACAGGGGATCAGCCCCAGCATTTT. It encodes CASRVGTGDQPQHF.

This clonotype occurred many times. The J gene is TRBJ2-7, the V gene TRBV15, with D perhaps matching TRBD2 (5 bases). The length of the CDR3 is 16 residues. The V end lost 0 bases, the J end lost 2 bases, and 14 bases lay between the germline ends. The V gene's germline CDR1 is LNHNV and CDR2 YYDKDF (reference sequence). Written as DNA, the CDR3 is TGTGCCACCAGCAGAGATGCGGGCACACGGGCCTACGAGCAGTACTTC. Protein: CATSRDAGTRAYEQYF.

The CDR3 protein is CASSRSQGAYTGELFF. The CDR3 DNA reads as TGTGCCAGCAGCCGGAGTCAGGGGGCCTACACCGGGGAGCTGTTTTTT. This chain joins TRBV7-6 and TRBJ2-2; 8 nucleotides agree with TRBD1. The CDR3 sequence is 16 residues long. CDR1 SGHVS and CDR2 FNYEAQ come from the germline V gene. The V segment lost 5 bases and the J segment 3 bases; nucleotides outside the gene matches: 8.

The genes are TRBV2 and TRBJ2-7; 9 bases line up with TRBD1. Germline V gene sequence: CDR1 SNHLY, CDR2 FYNNEI. With V trimmed by 5 bases and J by 4 bases, 12 bases remained unmatched. This CDR3 spans 16 amino acids. The CDR3 reads CASSSSPGQGFYEQYF. The CDR3, as DNA: TGTGCCAGCAGTTCGTCTCCGGGACAGGGTTTTTACGAGCAGTACTTC.

This sequence joins TRBV20-1 and TRBJ2-7; the D gene is possibly TRBD2 (5 bases). The CDR3 runs to 12 residues. V shed 7 bases and J shed 4 bases, with 14 bases lying between them. From germline, CDR1 is DFQATT and CDR2 SNEGSKA (reference sequence). The DNA of the CDR3 is TGCAGTGTTACGGACGGGAAATACGAGCAGTACTTC. Translation gives CSVTDGKYEQYF.

V usage is TRBV6-6 and J usage is TRBJ1-3; no reliable D call. CDR1 and CDR2 (germline): MNHNY, SVGAGI (reference sequence). The length of the CDR3 is 14 residues. V lost 5 bases and J 4 bases, leaving 12 bases between the germline ends. Here the CDR3 reads CASSTVGSGNTIYF. The CDR3 coding sequence is TGTGCCAGCAGTACCGTAGGGAGCGGAAACACCATATATTTT.

The V and J genes are TRBV6-1 and TRBJ1-4; 10 positions agree with TRBD1. J was trimmed by 7 bases and V by 5 bases; bases with no gene match: 4. Germline lookup yields CDR1 MNHNS and CDR2 SASEGT. The CDR3 totals 14 residues. CDR3 loop: CASSRGQGTEKLFF. In nucleotides, the CDR3 is TGTGCCAGCAGTAGGGGACAGGGGACTGAAAAACTGTTTTTT.